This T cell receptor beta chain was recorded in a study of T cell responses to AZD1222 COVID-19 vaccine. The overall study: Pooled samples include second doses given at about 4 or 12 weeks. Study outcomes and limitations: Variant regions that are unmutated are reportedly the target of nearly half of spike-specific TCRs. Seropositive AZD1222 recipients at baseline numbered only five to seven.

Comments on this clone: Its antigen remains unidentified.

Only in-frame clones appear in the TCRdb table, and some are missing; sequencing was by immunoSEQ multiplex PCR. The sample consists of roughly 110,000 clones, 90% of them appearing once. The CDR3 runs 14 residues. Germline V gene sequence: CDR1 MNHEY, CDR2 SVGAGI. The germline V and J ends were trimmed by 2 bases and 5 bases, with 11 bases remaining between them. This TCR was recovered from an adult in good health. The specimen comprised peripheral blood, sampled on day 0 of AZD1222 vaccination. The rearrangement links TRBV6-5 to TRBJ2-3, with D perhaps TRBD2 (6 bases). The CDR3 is CASSYTGGKDTQYF. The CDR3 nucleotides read TGTGCCAGCAGTTACACGGGCGGGAAAGATACGCAGTATTTT.